This is a list of T cell receptor beta chains from one sample in a study of cytomegalovirus exposure and HLA in healthy donors. The repertoire was sequenced with immunoSEQ multiplex PCR; TCRdb's copy has only in-frame clones and lacks some. The sample consists of approximately 210,000 clones, 79% of them appearing once. Sequencing input: PBMCs. The receptors originated from a girl under 18 in good health and CMV-seropositive. CDR3s include the opening cysteine and the closing phenylalanine or tryptophan. Size values are once, few and many counts, or a class for expanded clones, and some rows have none.

TRBJ2-7 TRBV4-3 once CASSPGRASGGGQYF
TRBJ2-7 TRBV11-1 few CASSVTPGLANYEQYF
TRBJ1-4 TRBV9 - CASSETGGNEKLFF
TRBJ2-7 TRBV11-2 - CASSRGTGVEQYF
TRBJ2-2 TRBV5-1 - CASSTGLAGGPPNTGELFF
TRBJ2-5 TRBV4-2 - CASSPLAGASVTQYF
TRBJ1-5 TRBV4-3 - CASSQGDRQPQHF
TRBJ1-2 TRBV2 - CASSGDRAGKGIGYTF
TRBJ2-2 TRBV7-9 - CASSFLGQGSTGELFF
TRBJ2-7 TRBV10-2 - CASSLPEDRQYEQYF
TRBJ2-5 TRBV2 - CASSVGSGGGETQYF
TRBJ2-7 TRBV6-1 - CASGGGPYEQYF
TRBJ2-7 TRBV25-1 - CASSESGTGQYF
TRBJ2-5 TRBV7-2 - CASSLNSGGWETQYF
TRBJ2-3 TRBV5-5 - CASSLRGSDTQYF
TRBJ1-2 TRBV5-1 - CASSDSPHAFGYTF
TRBJ2-7 TRBV11-3 - CASSLDRGSGEQYF
TRBJ1-2 TRBV6-1 - CASSDRTGGKDGYTF
TRBJ2-1 TRBV30 - CAWSPPSQKRGVNEQFF
TRBJ2-1 TRBV7-2 - CASSIGQGGYNEQFF
TRBJ1-1 TRBV27 - CASSFSPRDSTTEAFF
TRBJ1-3 TRBV6-5 - CASTPTGGTGNTIYF
TRBJ2-7 TRBV12-5 - CASKRAYEQYF